This T cell receptor (beta chain) originates from a study of CD8+CD57+ T cells in acquired aplastic anemia. The ends lost 4 bases at V and 5 bases at J; junction bases unmatched: 8. Germline loops: CDR1 ENHRY, CDR2 SYGVKD. The CDR3 runs 15 residues. Patients chosen for sequencing had shown CD8+CD57+ cell expansion by flow cytometry. No therapy had been given to the patients at the time of blood sampling. This clonotype was observed many times. The TCR beta profiling, which covered VDJ combination and CDR3 sequence, was carried out using genomic DNA as the template. Using its own MiXCR run on the reads, TCRdb lists one record per CDR3 protein. The data contain 200,000 to 250,000 distinct CDR3 sequences, roughly 50% of them seen just once; the ten biggest clones take up roughly 21%.

The receptor was isolated from a human donor with aplastic anemia. Sequenced material: sorted CD4+, CD8+, or CD8+CD57+ T cells (not recorded which) from PBMCs. The V gene is TRBV10-3, the J gene TRBJ1-2; 9 nucleotides align to TRBD1. The CDR3 nucleotides read TGTGCCATCAGTGGGCAACCGGGACAGGGTTATGGCTACACCTTC. This codes for CAISGQPGQGYGYTF.